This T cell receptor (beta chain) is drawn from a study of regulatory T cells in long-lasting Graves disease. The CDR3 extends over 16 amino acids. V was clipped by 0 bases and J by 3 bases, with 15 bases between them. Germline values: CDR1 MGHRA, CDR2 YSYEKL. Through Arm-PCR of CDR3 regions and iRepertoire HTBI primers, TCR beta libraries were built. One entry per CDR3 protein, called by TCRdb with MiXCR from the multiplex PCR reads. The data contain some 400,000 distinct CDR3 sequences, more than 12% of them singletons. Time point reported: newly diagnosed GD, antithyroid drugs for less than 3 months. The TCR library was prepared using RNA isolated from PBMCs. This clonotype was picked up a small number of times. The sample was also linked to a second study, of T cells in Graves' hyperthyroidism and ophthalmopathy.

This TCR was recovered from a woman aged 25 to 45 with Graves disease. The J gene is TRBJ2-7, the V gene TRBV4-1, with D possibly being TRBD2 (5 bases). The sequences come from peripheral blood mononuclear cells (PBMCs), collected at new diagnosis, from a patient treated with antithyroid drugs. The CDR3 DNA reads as TGCGCCAGCAGCCAAGATGCAACCAGAGGGAGCTACGAGCAGTACTTC. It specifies CASSQDATRGSYEQYF.